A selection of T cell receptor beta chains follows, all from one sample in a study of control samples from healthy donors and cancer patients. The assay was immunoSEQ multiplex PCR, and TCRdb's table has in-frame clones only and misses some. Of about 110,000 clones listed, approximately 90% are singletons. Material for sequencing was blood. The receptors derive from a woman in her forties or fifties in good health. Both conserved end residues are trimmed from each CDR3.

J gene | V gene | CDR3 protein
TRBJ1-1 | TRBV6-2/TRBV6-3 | ASRYDRGNTEAF
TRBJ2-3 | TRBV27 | ASIFSGRATDTQY
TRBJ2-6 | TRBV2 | ASSTQGRDVLT
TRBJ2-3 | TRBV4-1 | ASSQGSDAVTQY
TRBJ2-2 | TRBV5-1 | ASSKGLAGRFDTGELF
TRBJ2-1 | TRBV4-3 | ASSQAQIRLSSSNEQF
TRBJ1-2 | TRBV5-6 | ASSTTVYGYT
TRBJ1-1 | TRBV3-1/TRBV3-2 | ASSPHPGGGTEAF
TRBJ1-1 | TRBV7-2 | ASSLDSPIVAF
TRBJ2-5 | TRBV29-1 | SVGGAGETQY
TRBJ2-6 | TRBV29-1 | SVVIRGPGANVLT
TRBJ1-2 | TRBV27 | ASSWGARNYGYT
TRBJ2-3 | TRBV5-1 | ASSLAPADTQY
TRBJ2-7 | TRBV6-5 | ASRMKGTTYEQY
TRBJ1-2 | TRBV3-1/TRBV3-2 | ASSNRVSGYT
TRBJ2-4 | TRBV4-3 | ASSQDGSDKNIQY
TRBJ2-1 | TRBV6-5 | ASSPGAAPSDEQF
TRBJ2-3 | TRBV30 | AWRLAGTTDTQY
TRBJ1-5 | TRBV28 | ASSFDTREIQPQH
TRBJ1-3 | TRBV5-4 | ASSPEGGPGSGNTIY
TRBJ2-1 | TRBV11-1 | ASSLEGGSYNEQF
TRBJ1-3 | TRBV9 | ASSVQTPGNTIY
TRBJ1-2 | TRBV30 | AWSAPGGGSYGYT